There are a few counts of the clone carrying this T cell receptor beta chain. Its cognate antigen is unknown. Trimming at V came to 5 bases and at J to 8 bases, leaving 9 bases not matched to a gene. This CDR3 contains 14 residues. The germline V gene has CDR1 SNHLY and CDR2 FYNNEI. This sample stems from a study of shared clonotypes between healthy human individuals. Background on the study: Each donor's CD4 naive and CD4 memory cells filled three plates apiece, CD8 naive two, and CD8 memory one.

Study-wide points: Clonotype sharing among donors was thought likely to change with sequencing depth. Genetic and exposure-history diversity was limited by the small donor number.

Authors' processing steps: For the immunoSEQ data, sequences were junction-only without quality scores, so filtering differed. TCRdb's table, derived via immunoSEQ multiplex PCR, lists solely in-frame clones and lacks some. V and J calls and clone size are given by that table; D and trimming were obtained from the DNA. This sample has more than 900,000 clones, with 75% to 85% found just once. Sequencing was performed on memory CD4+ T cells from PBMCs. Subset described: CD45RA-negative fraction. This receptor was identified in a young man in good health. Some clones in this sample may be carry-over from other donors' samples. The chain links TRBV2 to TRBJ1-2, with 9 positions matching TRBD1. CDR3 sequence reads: CASSLSTGGEGYTF. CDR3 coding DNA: TGTGCCAGCAGTCTATCTACAGGGGGCGAAGGCTACACCTTC.